What follows are 18 T cell receptor beta chains derived from one specimen sequenced in a study of T-cell reconstitution after alpha-beta-depleted transplantation in children. Preparation of the TCRbeta library used unique molecular identifiers. In TCRdb, the PCR reads were re-called with MiXCR into one record per CDR3 protein. This table holds some 300,000 distinct CDR3 sequences, about 9.5% found once. The sample here was PBMCs, taken before TCRalphabeta/CD19-depleted stem cell transplant. The receptor set was obtained from a boy under two years old with acute myeloid leukemia, due to receive a stem cell transplant.

With respect to this clonotype: This may stem from a read error, because a much larger clone lies one nucleotide away. The J gene is TRBJ2-7, the V gene TRBV5-5; D is possibly TRBD1 (5 bases). Germline CDR1 reads SGHKS; CDR2 reads YYEKEE (reference sequence). V was trimmed by 4 bases and J by 3 bases, leaving 11 bases between them. The CDR3 totals 13 residues. CDR3 sequence: CASSADTHYEQYF. The DNA of the CDR3 is TGTGCCAGCAGCGCGGACACACACTACGAGCAGTACTTC.

In its sample, this clonotype was seen many times. J is TRBJ2-4 and V is TRBV7-2; no definite D call. This CDR3 has 15 amino acids. Trimming took off 2 bases at V and 0 bases at J, with 8 bases between the two ends. CDR1 SGHTA and CDR2 FQGNSA come from the germline V gene. Here the CDR3 reads CASSLLPLAKNIQYF. In nucleotides, the CDR3 is TGTGCCAGCAGCTTATTACCCTTAGCCAAAAACATTCAGTACTTC.

This clonotype has a count of ten or more. The rearrangement joins TRBV14 to TRBJ1-1; D unclear. Trimming took off 0 bases at V and 5 bases at J, with 7 bases between the two ends. Looked up from germline, CDR1 is SGHDN and CDR2 is FVKESK. This CDR3 contains 13 residues. In DNA form, the CDR3 reads TGTGCCAGCAGCCAAGATCTAAGAACTGAAGCTTTCTTT. It specifies CASSQDLRTEAFF.

This clonotype has only a few counts. The gene calls are TRBV28 and TRBJ1-3, with a possible D match to TRBD1 (5 bases). This CDR3 is 14 amino acids long. Deletions cut 8 bases from V and 0 bases from J, with 11 bases between. Germline CDR1 and CDR2: MDHEN and SYDVKM. The CDR3 spells CASLRGSSGNTIYF. CDR3 DNA sequence: TGTGCCAGCTTAAGGGGTAGCTCTGGAAACACCATATATTTT.

In this sample, this clonotype turned up a few times. The chain carries TRBV7-2 and TRBJ1-6; D is undetermined. CDR1 is SGHTA, CDR2 FQGNSA, per germline. Trimming left V 1 base short and J 4 bases short, with 8 bases between. The CDR3 length is 15 residues. CDR3 region: CASSLEAVYNSPLHF. The CDR3 nucleotides are TGTGCCAGCAGCTTAGAAGCCGTGTATAATTCACCCCTCCACTTT.

This clonotype was counted many times. The V call is TRBV4-2, the J call TRBJ2-7, with D perhaps TRBD1 or TRBD2 (5 bases each). Germline loops: CDR1 LGHNA, CDR2 YNFKEQ. This CDR3 contains 15 residues. V was shortened by 1 base and J by 2 bases, with 12 bases between the two germline ends. CDR3: CASSQGGVGAYEQYF. The CDR3 region has the DNA TGTGCCAGCAGCCAAGGAGGGGTAGGGGCCTACGAGCAGTACTTC.

This clonotype was counted between two and nine times. This chain joins TRBV5-1 and TRBJ2-3; 11 nucleotides match TRBD2. This CDR3 is built from 16 residues. Germline trimming cut 0 bases from V and 2 bases from J; bases unmatched to any gene: 2. Per the germline V gene, CDR1 is SGHRS and CDR2 is YFSETQ. This CDR3 reads CASSLEGLADTDTQYF. CDR3 DNA sequence: TGCGCCAGCAGCTTGGAGGGACTAGCGGACACAGATACGCAGTATTTT. Full variable domain (missing parts from reference TRBV5-1 and TRBJ2-3): KAGVTQTPRYLIKTRGQQVTLSCSPISGHRSVSWYQQTPGQGLQFLFEYFSETQRNKGNFPGRFSGRQFSNSRSEMNVSTLELGDSALYLCASSLEGLADTDTQYFGPGTRLTVL.

This chain joins TRBV3-1 and TRBJ2-7; no clear D gene. The CDR3 loop spans 14 amino acids. Trimming shortened V by 2 bases and J by 3 bases, and 11 bases separated the two germline ends. Germline CDR1 is LGHDT and CDR2 is YNNKEL (reference sequence). Here the CDR3 reads CASSQQWQVYEQYF. The DNA for the CDR3 is TGTGCCAGCAGCCAACAGTGGCAGGTCTACGAGCAGTACTTC.

This clonotype was counted many times. The rearrangement links TRBV5-6 to TRBJ2-7, with D possibly matching TRBD2 (5 bases). Between the trimmed V and J ends, which lost 4 bases and 4 bases, there was a span of 12 bases. From germline, CDR1 is SGHDT and CDR2 YYEEEE. The CDR3 totals 13 residues. The CDR3 loop reads CASSPADTYEQYF. For the CDR3, the DNA is TGTGCCAGCAGCCCAGCGGATACTTACGAGCAGTACTTC.

This clonotype has ten or more counts. DNA for the CDR3: TGTGCCAGCAGCCTGGGGGCGCTAGCGGGGAGCTCCTACAATGAGCAGTTCTTC. Protein product: CASSLGALAGSSYNEQFF. The chain has TRBV4-2 and TRBJ2-1, with TRBD2 identical over 9 bases. The CDR3 has 18 residues. CDR1 is LGHNA, CDR2 YNFKEQ, per germline. V shed 4 bases and J 0 bases; nucleotides not matched to a gene: 10.

This clonotype was picked up a small number of times. V and J are TRBV11-2 and TRBJ2-5; 16 bases align to TRBD2. CDR3 length equals 18 residues. From germline, CDR1 is SGHAT and CDR2 FQNNGV. V was clipped by 4 bases and J by 5 bases; unmatched bases: 10. The CDR3 region is CASSSPGLAGGRVETQYF. CDR3 nucleotide sequence: TGTGCCAGCAGCTCCCCGGGACTAGCGGGAGGGCGTGTCGAGACCCAGTACTTC.

This clonotype was picked up many times. V and J are TRBV7-8 and TRBJ2-7, with 8 positions matching TRBD2. The V gene's germline CDR1 is SGHVS and CDR2 FQNEAQ. CDR3 length: 15 amino acids. V gave up 4 bases and J gave up 3 bases; unmatched junction bases: 8. Written as DNA, the CDR3 is TGTGCCAGCAGCTCCGGAGCGGGAGTAGGCTACGAGCAGTACTTC. Residues: CASSSGAGVGYEQYF.

The V gene is TRBV9, the J gene TRBJ1-5, with 8 nucleotides matching TRBD1. Unmatched junction bases numbered 3, after V lost 2 bases and J lost 2 bases. The CDR3 has 15 residues. Germline assignment: CDR1 SGDLS and CDR2 YYNGEE. CDR3 residues: CASSVDREGNQPQHF. CDR3 DNA sequence: TGTGCCAGCAGCGTGGACAGGGAAGGCAATCAGCCCCAGCATTTT.

This clonotype was seen ten or more times. CDR3 loop: CASSHRSGSAYEQYF. The CDR3 DNA sequence: TGCGCCAGCAGCCACCGTAGCGGGAGTGCCTACGAGCAGTACTTC. The chain couples TRBV4-3 to TRBJ2-7; the match to TRBD2 covers 9 bases. CDR1 is LGHNA and CDR2 is YSLEER in the germline V gene. V trimming: 3 bases; J trimming: 2 bases; junction bases outside the gene matches: 5. The CDR3 has 15 amino acids.

This clonotype was counted many times. This rearrangement joins TRBV2 to TRBJ2-3, with TRBD2 matching 8 bases. V shed 1 base, J shed 1 base, and the junction held 4 bases outside the gene matches. Germline V lookup: CDR1 SNHLY, CDR2 FYNNEI. CDR3 size: 16 residues. The CDR3 here is CASSEGKLAGTDTQYF. In nucleotides, the CDR3 is TGTGCCAGCAGTGAAGGTAAACTAGCGGGCACAGATACGCAGTATTTT.

A few counts support this clonotype. The chain recombines TRBV6-5 with TRBJ2-6; tentative D call: TRBD2 (5 bases). Between the trimmed V and J ends, which lost 2 bases and 4 bases, there was a span of 15 bases. Germline CDR1 and CDR2: MNHEY and SVGAGI. The CDR3 runs to 17 residues. The CDR3 region has the DNA TGTGCCAGCAGTTACGGCTCGTGGGGAGCCGGGGCCAACGTCCTGACTTTC. It is translated as CASSYGSWGAGANVLTF.

This clonotype was counted a few times. This rearrangement joins TRBV7-6 to TRBJ2-5; D may be TRBD2 (5 bases). The germline V and J ends were trimmed by 1 base and 5 bases, with 11 bases remaining between them. The CDR3 runs to 14 residues. Germline CDR1 SGHVS, CDR2 FNYEAQ. The CDR3 nucleotides are TGTGCCAGCAGCTTAGGGCGGGTCGGGGAGACCCAGTACTTC. Amino acid sequence: CASSLGRVGETQYF.

The sample holds a few counts of this clonotype. The chain has TRBV7-6 and TRBJ1-5; D gene unclear. Germline values: CDR1 SGHVS, CDR2 FNYEAQ. The CDR3 has 13 amino acids. V shed 5 bases and J shed 9 bases, with 14 bases lying between them. The CDR3 protein is CASSPDPSRPQHF. The DNA for the CDR3 is TGTGCCAGCAGCCCAGACCCCTCTCGGCCCCAGCATTTT.